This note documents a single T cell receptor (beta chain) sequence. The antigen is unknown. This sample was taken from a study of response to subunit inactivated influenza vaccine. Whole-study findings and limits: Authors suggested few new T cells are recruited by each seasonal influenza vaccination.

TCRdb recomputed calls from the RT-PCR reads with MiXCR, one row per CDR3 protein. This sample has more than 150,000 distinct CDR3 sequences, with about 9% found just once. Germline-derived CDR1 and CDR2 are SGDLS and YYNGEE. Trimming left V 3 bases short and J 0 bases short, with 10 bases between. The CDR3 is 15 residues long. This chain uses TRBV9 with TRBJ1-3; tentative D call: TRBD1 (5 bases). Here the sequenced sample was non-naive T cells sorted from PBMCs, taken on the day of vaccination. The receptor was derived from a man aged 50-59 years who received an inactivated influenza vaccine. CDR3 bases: TGTGCCAGCAGCGAGGGGAGTATCTCTGGAAACACCATATATTTT. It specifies CASSEGSISGNTIYF. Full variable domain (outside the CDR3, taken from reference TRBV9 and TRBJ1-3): DSGVTQTPKHLITATGQRVTLRCSPRSGDLSVYWYQQSLDQGLQFLIQYYNGEERAKGNILERFSAQQFPDLHSELNLSSLELGDSALYFCASSEGSISGNTIYFGEGSWLTVV.